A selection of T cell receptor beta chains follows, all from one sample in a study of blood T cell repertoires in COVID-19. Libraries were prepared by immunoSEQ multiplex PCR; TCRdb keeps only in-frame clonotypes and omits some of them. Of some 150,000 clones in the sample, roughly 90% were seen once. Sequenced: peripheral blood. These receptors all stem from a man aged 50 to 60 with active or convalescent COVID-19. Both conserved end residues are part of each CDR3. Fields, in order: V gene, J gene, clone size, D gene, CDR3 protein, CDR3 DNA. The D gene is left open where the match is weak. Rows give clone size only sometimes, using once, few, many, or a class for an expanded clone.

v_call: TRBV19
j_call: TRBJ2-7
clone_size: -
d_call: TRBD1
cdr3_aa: CAARDREAPYEQYF
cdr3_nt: TGTGCCGCCCGGGACAGGGAGGCCCCCTACGAGCAGTACTTC

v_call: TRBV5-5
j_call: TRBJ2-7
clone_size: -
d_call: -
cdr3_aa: CASTWEQTGSYEQYF
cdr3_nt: TGTGCCAGCACCTGGGAGCAAACCGGGTCTTACGAGCAGTACTTC

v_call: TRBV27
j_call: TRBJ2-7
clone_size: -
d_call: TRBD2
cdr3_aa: CATGERTSGRGRYF
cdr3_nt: TGTGCCACCGGCGAGAGGACTAGCGGGAGGGGACGGTACTTC

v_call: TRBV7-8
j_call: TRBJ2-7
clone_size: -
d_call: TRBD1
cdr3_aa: CASSLISTGEYF
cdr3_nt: TGTGCCAGCAGCTTAATATCGACAGGGGAGTACTTC

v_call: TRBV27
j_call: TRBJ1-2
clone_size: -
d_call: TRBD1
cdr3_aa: CASSLTGAYGYTF
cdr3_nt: TGTGCCAGCAGCCTGACAGGGGCCTATGGCTACACCTTC

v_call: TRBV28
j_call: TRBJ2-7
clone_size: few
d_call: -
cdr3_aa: CASSFPQSGMSSYEQYF
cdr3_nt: TGTGCCAGCAGTTTCCCTCAAAGCGGTATGAGCTCCTACGAGCAGTACTTC

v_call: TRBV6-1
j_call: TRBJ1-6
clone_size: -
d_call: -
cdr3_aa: CASSDGQGTINSPLHF
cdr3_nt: TGTGCCAGCAGTGATGGGCAGGGTACTATAAATTCACCCCTCCACTTT

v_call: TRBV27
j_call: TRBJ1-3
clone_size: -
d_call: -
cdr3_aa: CASSRGGSGNTIYF
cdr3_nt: TGTGCCAGCAGCCGGGGGGGCTCTGGAAACACCATATATTTT

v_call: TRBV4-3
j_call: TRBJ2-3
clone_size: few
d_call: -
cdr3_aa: CASSQWGGGSWVDTQYF
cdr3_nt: TGCGCCAGCAGCCAATGGGGAGGGGGTTCTTGGGTAGATACGCAGTATTTT

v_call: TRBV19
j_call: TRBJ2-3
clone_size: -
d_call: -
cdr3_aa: CASRGSRGYTDTQYF
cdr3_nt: TGTGCCAGTAGGGGGAGCAGGGGATACACAGATACGCAGTATTTT

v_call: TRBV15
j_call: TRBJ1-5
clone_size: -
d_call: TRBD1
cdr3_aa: CATTATGGIQPQHF
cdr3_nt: TGTGCCACCACCGCGACAGGGGGGATTCAGCCCCAGCATTTT

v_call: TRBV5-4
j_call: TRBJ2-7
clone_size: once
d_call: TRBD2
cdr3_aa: CASSPGTSGSLPYEQYF
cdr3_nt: TGTGCCAGCAGCCCCGGGACTAGCGGGAGTCTTCCCTACGAGCAGTACTTC

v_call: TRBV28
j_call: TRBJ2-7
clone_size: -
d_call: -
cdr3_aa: CASSPTPGKTSYEQYF
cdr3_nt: TGTGCCAGCAGCCCTACCCCCGGGAAAACCTCCTACGAGCAGTACTTC

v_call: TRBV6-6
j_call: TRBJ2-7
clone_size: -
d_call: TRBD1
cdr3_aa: CASSSNRGPYEQYF
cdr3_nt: TGTGCCAGCAGTTCCAACAGGGGCCCCTACGAGCAGTACTTC

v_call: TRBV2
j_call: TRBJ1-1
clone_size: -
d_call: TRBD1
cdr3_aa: CASRERQGYFSAFF
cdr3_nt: TGTGCCAGCCGAGAGAGACAGGGATATTTCTCAGCTTTCTTT

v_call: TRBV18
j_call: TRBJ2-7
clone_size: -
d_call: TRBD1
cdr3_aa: CASSPGQGRGEQYF
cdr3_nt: TGTGCCAGCTCACCCGGACAGGGTAGGGGCGAGCAGTACTTC

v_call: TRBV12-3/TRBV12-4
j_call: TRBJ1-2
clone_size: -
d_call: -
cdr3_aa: CASRQGTNYGYTF
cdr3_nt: TGTGCCAGCAGACAGGGAACCAACTATGGCTACACCTTC

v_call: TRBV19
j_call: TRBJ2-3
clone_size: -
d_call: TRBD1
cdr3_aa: CASSPRTGSTDTQYF
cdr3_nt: TGTGCCAGTAGTCCCAGGACAGGGAGCACAGATACGCAGTATTTT

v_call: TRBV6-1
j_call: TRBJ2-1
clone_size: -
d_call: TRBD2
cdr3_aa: CASSESLLLAGNRNEQFF
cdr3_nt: TGTGCCAGCAGTGAATCCCTATTACTAGCGGGAAATCGGAATGAGCAGTTCTTC

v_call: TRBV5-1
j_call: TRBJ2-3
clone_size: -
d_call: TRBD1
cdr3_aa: CASSLGTGATDTQYF
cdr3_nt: TGCGCCAGCAGCTTGGGGACAGGGGCCACAGATACGCAGTATTTT

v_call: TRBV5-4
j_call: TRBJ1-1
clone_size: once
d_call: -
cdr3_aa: CASSFQGRTEAFF
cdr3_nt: TGTGCCAGCAGCTTTCAAGGGAGGACTGAAGCTTTCTTT

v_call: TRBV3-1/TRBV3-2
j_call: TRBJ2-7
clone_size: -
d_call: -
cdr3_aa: CASPMPDCILEQYF
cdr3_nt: TGTGCCAGCCCAATGCCTGACTGTATTCTCGAGCAGTACTTC

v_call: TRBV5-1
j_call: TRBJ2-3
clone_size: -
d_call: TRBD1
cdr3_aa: CASSRGQPNTDTQYF
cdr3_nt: TGCGCCAGCAGCCGGGGACAGCCTAACACAGATACGCAGTATTTT

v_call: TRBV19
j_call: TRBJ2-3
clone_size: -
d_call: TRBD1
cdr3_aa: CASSIKRGQTDTQYF
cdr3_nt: TGTGCCAGTAGTATAAAAAGGGGGCAAACAGATACGCAGTATTTT

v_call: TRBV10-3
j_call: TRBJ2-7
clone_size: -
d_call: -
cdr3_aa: CAISAGPSSYEQYF
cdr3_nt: TGTGCCATCTCCGCAGGGCCTTCCTCCTACGAGCAGTACTTC

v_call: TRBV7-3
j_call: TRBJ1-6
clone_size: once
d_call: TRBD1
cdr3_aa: CASSLMGRGNNSPLHF
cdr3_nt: TGTGCCAGCAGCTTAATGGGCAGGGGGAATAATTCACCCCTCCACTTT

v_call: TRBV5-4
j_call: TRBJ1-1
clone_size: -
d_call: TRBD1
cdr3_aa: CASSLGQGYTEAFF
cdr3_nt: TGTGCCAGCAGCCTAGGACAGGGGTACACTGAAGCTTTCTTT

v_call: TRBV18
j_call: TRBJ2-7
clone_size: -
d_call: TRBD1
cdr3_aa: CASSPRTGVSYEQYF
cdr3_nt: TGTGCCAGCTCACCCCGGACAGGGGTCTCCTACGAGCAGTACTTC

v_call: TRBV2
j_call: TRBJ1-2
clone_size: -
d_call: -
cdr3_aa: CASSGQSYGYTF
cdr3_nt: TGTGCCAGCAGCGGACAGAGCTATGGCTACACCTTC

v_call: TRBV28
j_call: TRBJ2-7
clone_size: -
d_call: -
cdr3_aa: CASSPSPGLGSHSYEQYF
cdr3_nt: TGTGCCAGCAGTCCCAGTCCGGGGTTAGGCTCCCACTCCTACGAGCAGTACTTC

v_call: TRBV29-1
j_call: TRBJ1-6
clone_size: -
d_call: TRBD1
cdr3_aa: CSVSTGGPSPLHF
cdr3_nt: TGCAGCGTCTCAACAGGGGGGCCTTCACCCCTCCACTTT

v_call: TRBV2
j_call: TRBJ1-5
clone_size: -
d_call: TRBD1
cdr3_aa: CASTVTDRGQPQHF
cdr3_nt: TGTGCCAGCACCGTGACGGACAGGGGACAGCCCCAGCATTTT

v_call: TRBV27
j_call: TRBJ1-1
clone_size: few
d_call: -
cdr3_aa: CASTPLFSSRNTEAFF
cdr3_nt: TGTGCCAGCACCCCCCTTTTTAGCAGCCGGAACACTGAAGCTTTCTTT

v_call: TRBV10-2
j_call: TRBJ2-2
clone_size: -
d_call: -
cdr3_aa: CASSETDITGELFF
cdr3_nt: TGCGCCAGCAGTGAGACAGATATCACCGGGGAGCTGTTTTTT

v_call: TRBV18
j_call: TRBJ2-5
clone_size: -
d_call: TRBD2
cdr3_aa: CASSPIFLAGSQETQYF
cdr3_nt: TGTGCCAGCTCACCAATCTTTCTAGCGGGATCCCAAGAGACCCAGTACTTC

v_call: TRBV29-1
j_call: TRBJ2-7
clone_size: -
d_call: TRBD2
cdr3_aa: CSVVRLAGAEQYF
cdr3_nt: TGCAGCGTGGTGCGACTAGCGGGAGCCGAGCAGTACTTC

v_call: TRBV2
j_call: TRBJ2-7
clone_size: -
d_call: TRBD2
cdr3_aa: CASSVAASGLSYEQYF
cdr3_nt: TGTGCCAGCAGTGTAGCGGCTAGCGGGCTCTCCTACGAGCAGTACTTC

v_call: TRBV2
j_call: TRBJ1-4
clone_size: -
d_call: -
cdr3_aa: CASPGQPGTNEKLFF
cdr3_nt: TGTGCCAGCCCCGGACAGCCGGGAACTAATGAAAAACTGTTTTTT

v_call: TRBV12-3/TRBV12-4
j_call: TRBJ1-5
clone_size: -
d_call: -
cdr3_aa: CASSFGGGSQHF
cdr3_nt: TGTGCCAGCAGTTTCGGGGGGGGGTCCCAGCATTTT

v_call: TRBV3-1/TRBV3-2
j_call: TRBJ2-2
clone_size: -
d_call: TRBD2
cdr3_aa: CASSRGLAGRSGELFF
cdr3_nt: TGTGCCAGCAGCCGGGGACTAGCGGGAAGGTCCGGGGAGCTGTTTTTT

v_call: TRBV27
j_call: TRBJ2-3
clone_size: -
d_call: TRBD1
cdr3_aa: CASRRTGAGTDTQYF
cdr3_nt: TGTGCCAGCAGACGCACAGGGGCCGGCACAGATACGCAGTATTTT

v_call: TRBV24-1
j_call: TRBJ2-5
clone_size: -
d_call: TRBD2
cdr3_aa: CATSDRTSGTETQYF
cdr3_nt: TGTGCCACCAGTGACCGGACTAGCGGGACAGAGACCCAGTACTTC

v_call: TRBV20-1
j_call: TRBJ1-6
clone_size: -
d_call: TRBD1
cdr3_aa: CSASFWGQTNSPLHF
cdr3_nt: TGCAGTGCCAGTTTTTGGGGACAGACTAATTCACCCCTCCACTTT

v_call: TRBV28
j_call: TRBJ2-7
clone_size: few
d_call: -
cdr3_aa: CASTKSGFSYEQYF
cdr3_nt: TGTGCCAGCACTAAATCAGGTTTCTCCTACGAGCAGTACTTC

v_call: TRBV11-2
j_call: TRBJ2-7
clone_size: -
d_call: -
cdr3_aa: CASSLVRTSYEQYF
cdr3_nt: TGTGCCAGCAGCTTAGTCCGAACTAGCTACGAGCAGTACTTC

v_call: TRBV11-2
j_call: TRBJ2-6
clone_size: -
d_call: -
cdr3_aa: CASSLDSSGANVLTF
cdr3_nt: TGTGCCAGCAGCTTAGATTCGTCTGGGGCCAACGTCCTGACTTTC

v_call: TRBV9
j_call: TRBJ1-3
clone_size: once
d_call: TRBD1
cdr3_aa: CASSVGTGDLLSGNTIYF
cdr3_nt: TGTGCCAGCAGCGTAGGAACAGGGGACCTCCTCTCTGGAAACACCATATATTTT

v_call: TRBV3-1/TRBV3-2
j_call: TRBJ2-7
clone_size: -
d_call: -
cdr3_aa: CASSLGRGFTYEQYF
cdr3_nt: TGTGCCAGCAGCCTCGGCAGGGGCTTCACCTACGAGCAGTACTTC

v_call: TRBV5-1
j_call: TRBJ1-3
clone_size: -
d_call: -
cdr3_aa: CASSLNFRDTGNTIYF
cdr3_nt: TGCGCCAGCAGCTTGAACTTCCGGGACACAGGAAACACCATATATTTT

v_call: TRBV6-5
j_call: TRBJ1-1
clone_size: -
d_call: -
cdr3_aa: CASSYSKGGIREAFF
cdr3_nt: TGTGCCAGCAGTTACTCGAAGGGGGGGATACGTGAAGCTTTCTTT

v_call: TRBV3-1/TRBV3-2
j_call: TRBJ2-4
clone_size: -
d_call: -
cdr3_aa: CASSQSVREPKNIQYF
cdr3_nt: TGTGCCAGCAGCCAGTCGGTCAGGGAACCCAAAAACATTCAGTACTTC

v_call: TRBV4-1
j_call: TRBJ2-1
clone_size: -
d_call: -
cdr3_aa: CASSTRDSEQFF
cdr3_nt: TGCGCCAGCAGCACCAGGGACTCTGAGCAGTTCTTC

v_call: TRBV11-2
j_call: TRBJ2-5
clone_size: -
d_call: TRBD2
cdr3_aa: CASSLGRASGRIRQETQYF
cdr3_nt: TGTGCCAGCAGCTTAGGTCGGGCTAGCGGGAGGATTAGGCAAGAGACCCAGTACTTC

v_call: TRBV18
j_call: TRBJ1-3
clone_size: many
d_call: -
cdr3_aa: CASSPSGPGGSGNTIYF
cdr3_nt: TGTGCCAGCTCACCCAGTGGTCCGGGAGGGTCTGGAAACACCATATATTTT

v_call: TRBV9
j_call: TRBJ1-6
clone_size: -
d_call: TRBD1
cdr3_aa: CASSVAPGTGRDSDNSPLHF
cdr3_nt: TGTGCCAGCAGCGTAGCTCCCGGGACAGGGCGTGATTCGGATAATTCACCCCTCCACTTT

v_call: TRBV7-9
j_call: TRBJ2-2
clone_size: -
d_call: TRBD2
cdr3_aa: CASSLAASGGNTGELFF
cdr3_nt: TGTGCCAGCAGCTTAGCTGCTAGCGGGGGAAACACCGGGGAGCTGTTTTTT

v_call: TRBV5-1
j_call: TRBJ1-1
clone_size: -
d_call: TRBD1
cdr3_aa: CASSPVQGSYTEAFF
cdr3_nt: TGCGCCAGCAGCCCGGTACAGGGGTCGTACACTGAAGCTTTCTTT

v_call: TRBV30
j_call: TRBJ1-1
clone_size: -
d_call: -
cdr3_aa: CAWRRELNTEAFF
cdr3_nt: TGTGCCTGGAGGAGAGAGTTGAACACTGAAGCTTTCTTT

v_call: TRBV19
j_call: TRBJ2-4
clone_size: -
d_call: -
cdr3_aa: CASSIAFGGVKNIQYF
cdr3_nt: TGTGCCAGTAGTATAGCCTTTGGAGGGGTCAAAAACATTCAGTACTTC

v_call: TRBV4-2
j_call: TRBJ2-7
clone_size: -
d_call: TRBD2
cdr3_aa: CASSQLAGAPSYEQYF
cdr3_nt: TGTGCCAGCAGCCAACTAGCGGGAGCTCCCTCCTACGAGCAGTACTTC